This T cell receptor (beta chain) appears in the sequencing data of a study of CXCR3-negative and CXCR3-positive naive CD8 T cells. Study outcomes and limitations: Memory cells showed distinct TRBV-TRBJ patterns, while the two naive subsets matched. CXCR3-positive naive cells had more hydrophobic TRB CDR3s than CXCR3-negative naive cells. CXCR3 expression partially decreased after cryopreservation; most assays used fresh PBMCs.

Of note for this clonotype: Its cognate antigen is unknown.

UMI-tagged TRB cDNA libraries were built via 5' RACE. TCRdb re-analyzed the 5' RACE reads; it lists each CDR3 protein once, without DNA. The sample totals tens of thousands of distinct CDR3 sequences. Germline V gene lookup returns CDR1 SGHVS and CDR2 FNYEAQ. This CDR3 has 13 amino acids. The J gene is TRBJ2-3, the V gene TRBV7-6. The TCR sequence derives from a human donor in good health. Some clones in this sample may be carry-over from other donors' samples. Sequencing input: naive CXCR3- CD8+ T cells from blood. The subset: CD45RO-CCR7+CD27+CD95- naive CD8+ T cells lacking CXCR3 (TNR3-). CDR3 sequence: CASSLEETDTQYF. The full variable domain, in which reference TRBV7-6 and TRBJ2-3 provide the parts outside the CDR3, is GAGVSQSPRYKVTKRGQDVALRCDPISGHVSLYWYRQALGQGPEFLTYFNYEAQQDKSGLPNDRFSAERPEGSISTLTIQRTEQRDSAMYRCASSLEETDTQYFGPGTRLTVL.